This T cell receptor beta chain was sequenced for a study of cytomegalovirus exposure and HLA in healthy donors (dated by TCRdb to the late 2010s). Looking at the study overall: An earlier analysis of some 600 of the donors reported 250 to 350 Gb of sequence data and 95 million to 140 million unique TCR beta sequences obtained from some 200 million T cells. Around 300 gigabases of sequencing data and tens of millions of unique TCR sequences were included in an early release covering over 600 HLA-typed donors. Of the roughly 400 genotyped donors, approximately 82% fell in the genetic ancestry cluster associated with self-reported Caucasian donors. The study aimed to test whether signatures of past pathogen exposure could be identified by cataloging public T cell receptors. The T cell repertoires of under 750 subjects were profiled by immunosequencing and related to cytomegalovirus serostatus. Besides the first cohort of more than 650 subjects, a separate validation cohort made up of roughly 120 different subjects was used. To predict cytomegalovirus infection status, the study combined high-throughput TCR immunosequencing, statistical association of individual TCRs with disease status, and machine learning. In a later analysis, previously published TCR beta repertoires from 550 to 700 donors were re-analyzed and high-resolution HLA genotyping was added so that TCR occurrence patterns could be studied. Rather than drawing on any new phenotypic data, the later analysis identified candidate immune exposures from TCR beta sequences and the way those sequences occurred across donors. An earlier analysis of 587 of the donors used high-throughput TCR beta sequencing to judge whether each TCR beta V gene segment behaved as functional or pseudogenic. Donor age, sex, ethnicity and CMV serostatus were compiled together with the repertoire data. In a later genetic analysis, genome-wide SNP genotypes for about three fifths of the roughly 670 donors were used, and that subset was treated as a discovery cohort. Every repertoire in the discovery cohort had been generated on one and the same sequencing platform. HLA typing covered class I and class II loci at four-digit resolution. Typing coverage varied by locus: about 620-630 donors for A, B, C, DRB1 and DQB1; 522 for DQA1; about 600 for DPA1; approximately 450 for DPB1. Roughly 5 DR-DQ haplotypes were treated as single units for association and clustering because of strong linkage in the cohort. Among over 350 genotyped donors of the cohort, an average of roughly 240,000 unique TCR beta nucleotide sequences were sequenced per donor, roughly 20% of them non-productive. General findings and caveats noted by the study authors: A later genetic analysis reported fewer N-insertions in productive TCRs among donors in an Asian-associated ancestry cluster than the approximately 700-donor mean. The sequencing pipeline was judged likely to have produced a cluster of highly shared sequence variants as a technical artifact. In vitro tests confirmed that a few of the cytomegalovirus-associated TCR beta chains recognize cytomegalovirus antigens. While some public TCRs were present in many individuals, most TCR sequences turned up only very rarely across donors. In a later analysis, the rate of TCR association differed among HLA loci, with DRB1 alleles having the most associated TCRs and HLA-C alleles having the fewest. The study gave a list of over 150 TCR beta chains associated with cytomegalovirus. The cohort was sequenced for TCR beta chains only, and without alpha or paired-chain data the features that could be detected were limited. In a later analysis, HLA-associated TCR beta chains showed more clonal expansion and lower generation probabilities than non-associated chains that were equally common. A further reported finding was that TCR beta sequences accurately predicted the HLA-A and HLA-B alleles for most subjects in the first cohort. HLA typing was unavailable for some donors at each locus, so association tests used only the typed subset. Some IMGT-functional V segments, including TRBV6-2 and TRBV6-3, could not be told apart with the 87-base-pair reads, so those segments were excluded. Most CMV-associated TCR beta chains appeared to be HLA-restricted in a later analysis, and the HLA associations seemed to be driven largely by CMV exposure. Correlated functional status among segregating V segments might reflect linkage disequilibrium, but an unknown experimental factor could not be ruled out. For the cohort, immune exposure information was limited to CMV serostatus. Roughly uniform sequencing depth across donors was assumed in presence/absence analyses, although this assumption may not hold. In an earlier analysis of about 600 of the donors, most TCR beta V segments appeared in productive rearrangements about 87% or about 30% of the time, broadly matching IMGT annotations. Assigning TCR associations to individual alleles was difficult when HLA alleles, especially DR and DQ, strongly co-occurred. At a false discovery rate of 0.05, a later analysis linked some 17,000 TCR beta sequences to specific HLA alleles. A later genetic analysis associated a missense DCLRE1C variant with V-gene and J-gene trimming of TCR beta chains, and an independent cohort replicated the association. The authors suggested that the approach could potentially be generalized to other disease states and immunological phenotypes. In both the original and validation cohorts, the classifier was reported to diagnose cytomegalovirus status with high specificity and sensitivity. Because counts were too low, roughly 17 rarely observed V segments, including chromosome 9 orphons, were left out of the earlier analysis of about 620 of the donors. Several of the top co-occurrence clusters appeared to be linked to parvovirus B19, influenza, CMV and Epstein-Barr virus, according to a later analysis.

The library was built by means of the immunoSEQ multiplex PCR assay. A mixture of 60 forward primers for TCR Vbeta segments and 13 reverse primers for TCR Jbeta segments was used in the multiplex PCR. The CDR3 region of rearranged TCR beta genes was amplified from genomic DNA with a multiplex PCR assay. The amplified TCR beta libraries were sequenced on the Illumina HiSeq System as 87-base-pair reads. Per the original workflow: A later analysis tallied 75 million to 95 million unique TCR beta chains across the 666 repertoires, and about 10 million of those chains were shared by two or more donors. A nearest-neighbor algorithm error-corrected the raw reads and collapsed the reads into unique sequences, merging closely related sequences to remove PCR and sequencing errors. To assign V, D and J gene segments, CDR3 sequences were aligned to IMGT reference sequences. For a sequence to be retained, a match of at least six nucleotides was required to both a V gene segment and a J gene segment. Rearrangements were called productive when the CDR3 lacked stop codons and stayed in frame with V and J; all others were non-productive. Following IMGT convention, CDR3 was defined as the stretch from the second conserved V-encoded cysteine to the conserved J-encoded phenylalanine. Sequences without an unambiguous match to a single V gene segment were excluded from the earlier analysis of about 600 of the donors. In an earlier analysis of approximately 610 of the donors, V segments were called functional above 56.7% productive rearrangements and were called segregating when the between-donor standard deviation exceeded 5%. To diagnose cytomegalovirus status from the catalog of TCR beta chain sequences, a statistical classification framework was built. V and J gene assignment, in a later analysis, came from comparing TCR nucleotide sequences with IMGT/GENE-DB human TR gene sequences. The TCRdist pipeline was used in a later analysis to assign CDR3 sequences and most-parsimonious VDJ recombination scenarios. In a later analysis, each TCR beta chain was defined by its CDR3 amino acid sequence together with its V-gene family, and reads lacking a unique V-gene family were excluded. As a way to deal with suspected cross-contamination and a sequencing artifact, a later analysis dropped 450 to 600 nucleotide sequences that were highly shared and had low generation probability. For each public chain, a later analysis derived a clonal expansion index from normalized ranks of inferred template counts within each repertoire. Generation probabilities in a later analysis came from a VDJ recombination model fitted to out-of-frame rearrangements, and those results were checked against IGoR. Hypergeometric tests were used in a later analysis to score TCR-TCR, TCR-HLA and TCR-CMV co-occurrence, with a repertoire-size bias correction applied to the TCR pairs. False discovery rates were estimated in a later analysis by permuting HLA or CMV assignments 20 times. A later analysis grouped co-occurring TCRs with DBSCAN, adding TCRdist sequence similarity when clustering within HLA-allele-positive subsets. Repertoires with fewer than 30,000 or more than 120,000 public chains, plus five repertoires with anomalous nucleotide sharing, were excluded from co-occurrence clustering. Held by TCRdb, this immuneACCESS table contains in-frame sequences only and omits some clones. Under half of the omission traces to an unresolved V gene where checked; the cause of the rest is unknown. D and trimming were read from the DNA, whereas the V and J calls and clone size are those reported in that table. The table for this sample lists around 150,000 clones; about 85% of them were counted only once. Jointly, the top ten make up more than 2% of the sample.

Remarks on this clone: It has no known antigen specificity. Base qualities are not recorded, but no much larger clone differs from it by a single base.

The cohort consisted of hundreds of healthy bone marrow donors. At the time of sampling, every cohort member was nominally healthy, though immune exposures that went unrecorded were likely present. The donor was CMV seropositive and belonged to the group of 250 to 350 seropositive cohort members. Each donor provided a peripheral blood sample, and peripheral blood mononuclear cells were used for TCR beta sequencing. The Qiagen DNeasy Blood Extraction Kit was used to extract genomic DNA from the blood cell samples. CDR1 and CDR2 are read off the germline V gene (reference sequence) as LNHNV and YYDKDF. Trimming removed 5 bases from V and 2 bases from J, leaving 18 bases between the germline ends. The CDR3 runs 16 amino acids, cysteine and phenylalanine included. Of the read, only the CDR3 DNA is kept; its 48 bases are in frame from base 1.

Material: PBMCs. The chain uses TRBV15 and TRBJ2-5; 6 matching bases give a weak D call of TRBD1. The receptor was isolated from a man between 18 and 35 years old in good health and CMV-seropositive. The CDR3 corresponds to CATSAAVPGTQETQYF. The base sequence is TGTGCCACCAGCGCGGCCGTGCCCGGGACACAAGAGACCCAGTACTTC.